Shown below are 10 T cell receptor beta chains from a single sample sequenced in a study of T cells in Graves' hyperthyroidism and ophthalmopathy. Amplification of TCR beta CDR3 regions used RNA as the template. The HTBI primer set was used in a first-round RT-PCR of the TCR CDR3. TCRdb processed the multiplex PCR reads anew with MiXCR; each CDR3 protein has one entry. The data show around 500,000 distinct CDR3 sequences, with around 14% seen just once and roughly 17% held by the top ten. The sample consisted of blood. All receptors come from a woman younger than 35 with Graves' hyperthyroidism.

This clonotype showed up many times. The J gene is TRBJ2-7, the V gene TRBV30; TRBD2 aligns across 8 bases. The junction had 7 bases not matched to a gene; V was cut back by 3 bases and J by 6 bases. The CDR3 loop spans 13 amino acids. Germline V gene lookup returns CDR1 GTSNPN and CDR2 SVGIG (reference sequence). CDR3 in DNA: TGTGCCTGGAGCCTTCGGACTAGCAGCGAGCAGTACTTC. Its protein product is CAWSLRTSSEQYF.

The chain couples TRBV13 to TRBJ1-1; D might be TRBD1 (6 bases). V was pared by 1 base and J by 3 bases, with 15 bases between. The CDR3 is 16 amino acids. Per the germline V gene, CDR1 is PRHDT and CDR2 is FYEKMQ (reference sequence). This CDR3 reads CASSLEGGGPHTEAFF. The CDR3 nucleotides read TGTGCCAGCAGCTTAGAGGGGGGGGGGCCCCACACTGAAGCTTTCTTT.

In this sample, this clonotype turned up many times. V usage is TRBV20-1 and J usage is TRBJ2-1, with 12 bases that match TRBD2. The germline V gene has CDR1 DFQATT and CDR2 SNEGSKA (reference sequence). V lost 2 bases and J lost 3; bases outside the gene matches: 11. This CDR3 contains 18 residues. The CDR3 region has the DNA TGCAGTGCTAGACCTCCGGGACTAGCGGGTAAAGGCTACAATGAGCAGTTCTTC. This gives the protein CSARPPGLAGKGYNEQFF.

This clonotype was picked up many times. The J gene is TRBJ1-5, the V gene TRBV6-1; tentatively, D is TRBD1 (5 bases). V gave up 5 bases and J gave up 5 bases, with 13 bases separating them. The germline CDR1 and CDR2 sequences are MNHNS and SASEGT. The CDR3 covers 14 residues. The CDR3 DNA reads TGTGCCAGCAGTTGGGGGACGGGAGATCAGCCCCAGCATTTT. This encodes CASSWGTGDQPQHF.

The chain carries TRBV6-2 or TRBV6-3 and TRBJ2-1; TRBD2 agrees at 7 bases. The CDR3 runs 14 residues. V lost 5 bases and J lost 5; bases outside the gene matches: 6. Germline-derived CDR1 and CDR2 are MNHEY and SVGEGT. The CDR3 loop reads CASSAPLADNEQFF. CDR3 sequence (DNA): TGTGCCAGCAGTGCCCCCCTAGCGGACAATGAGCAGTTCTTC.

The genes are TRBV19 and TRBJ1-5, with 7 bases lining up with TRBD1. The CDR3 runs 16 residues. CDR1 and CDR2 (germline): LNHDA, SQIVND (reference sequence). V gave up 6 bases and J gave up 3 bases; unmatched junction bases: 11. Written as DNA, the CDR3 is TGTGCCAGTAGGGCCCTCGAACAGGGGCCCAATCAGCCCCAGCATTTT. Its translation: CASRALEQGPNQPQHF.

The table lists this clonotype with many counts. The chain employs TRBV19 and TRBJ1-1, with D possibly matching TRBD1 (5 bases). Trimming removed 6 bases at V and 3 bases at J, with 17 bases between. CDR3 length: 15 amino acids. Germline-derived CDR1 and CDR2 are LNHDA and SQIVND (reference sequence). CDR3: CASRREQAYYTEAFF. CDR3 sequence (DNA): TGTGCCAGTAGGCGGGAACAGGCTTATTACACTGAAGCTTTCTTT.

This clonotype was found a few times. This chain links TRBV4-2 with TRBJ2-5; TRBD2 might be the D (6 bases). The ends were cut back, 8 bases at V and 2 bases at J, with 15 bases in the middle. The V gene's germline CDR1 is LGHNA and CDR2 YNFKEQ. The CDR3 runs 14 residues. For the CDR3, the DNA is TGTGCCAGCGCCCCTTCTGGGGGGCAAGAGACCCAGTACTTC. Translated: CASAPSGGQETQYF.

This clonotype was seen many times. V is TRBV18 and J is TRBJ1-1, with D unclear. Looked up from germline, CDR1 is KGHSH and CDR2 is LQKENI. With 2 bases removed from V and 11 bases from J, the gap between germline ends came to 15 bases. The CDR3 totals 13 residues. The CDR3 protein is CASSPVTPSEAFF. The CDR3 region has the DNA TGTGCCAGCTCACCAGTGACCCCCAGCGAGGCTTTCTTT.

This clonotype has at least ten counts. The chain recombines TRBV18 with TRBJ1-1; 9 bases agree with TRBD1. The CDR3 runs to 13 residues. Germline V gene data show CDR1 as KGHSH and CDR2 as LQKENI. The trim removed 3 bases at V and 6 bases at J, leaving 2 bases unmatched. The CDR3 spells CASSPRDRAEAFF. As DNA, the CDR3 is TGTGCCAGCTCACCCCGGGACAGGGCTGAAGCTTTCTTT.